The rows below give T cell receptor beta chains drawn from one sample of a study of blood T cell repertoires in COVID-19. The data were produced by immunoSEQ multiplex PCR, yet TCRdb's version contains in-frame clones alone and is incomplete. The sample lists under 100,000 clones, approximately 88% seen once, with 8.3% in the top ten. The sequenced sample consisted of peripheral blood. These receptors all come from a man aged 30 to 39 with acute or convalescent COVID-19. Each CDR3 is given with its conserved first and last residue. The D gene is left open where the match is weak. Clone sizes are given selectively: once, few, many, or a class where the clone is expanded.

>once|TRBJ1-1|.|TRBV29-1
TGCAGCGGAACTAAAGGCCTGAACACTGAAGCTTTCTTT
CSGTKGLNTEAFF
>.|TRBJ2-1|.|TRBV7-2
TGTGCCAGCAGCTTAGGTGTTAGCGTGTACAATGAGCAGTTCTTC
CASSLGVSVYNEQFF
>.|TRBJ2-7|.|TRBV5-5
TGTGCCAGCAGCTTGGCCTCGGGGTTTGGGGCCTACGAGCAGTACTTC
CASSLASGFGAYEQYF
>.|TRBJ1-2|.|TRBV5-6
TGTGCCAGCAGCTTGGTTGCAGGGGCGTTGGGCTACACCTTC
CASSLVAGALGYTF
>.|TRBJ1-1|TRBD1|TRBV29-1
TGCAGCGTCGACCTGGGACAGCTTGTAGCTTTCTTT
CSVDLGQLVAFF
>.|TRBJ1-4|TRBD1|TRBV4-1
TGCGCCAGCAGCCAAGCCGGGACAGGGAATGAAAAACTGTTTTTT
CASSQAGTGNEKLFF
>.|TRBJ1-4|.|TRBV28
TGTGCCAGCAGTTTTGGAGGGGCGATTAATGAAAAACTGTTTTTT
CASSFGGAINEKLFF
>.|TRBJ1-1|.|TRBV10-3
TGTGCCATCAGTGCGGGAGGGTGGAGTGCCGAAGCTTTCTTT
CAISAGGWSAEAFF
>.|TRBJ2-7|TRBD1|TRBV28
TGTGCCAGCAGGGCAGGGGGCCCAGGGGAGCAGTACTTC
CASRAGGPGEQYF
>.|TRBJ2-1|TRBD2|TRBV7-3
TGTGCCAGCAGCAACCGACTAGCGGGAGTTGAAGAGCAGTTCTTC
CASSNRLAGVEEQFF
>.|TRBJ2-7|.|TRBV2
TGTGCCAGCAGTGCGGTCAGGGTGGGCGAGCAGTACTTC
CASSAVRVGEQYF
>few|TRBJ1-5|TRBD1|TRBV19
TGTGCCAGCCGGACAGGGTATCAGCCCCAGCATTTT
CASRTGYQPQHF
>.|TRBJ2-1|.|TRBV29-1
TGCAGCGTCCCCAATCACAATCAGGTCTCGACCTTAAATGAGCAGTTCTTC
CSVPNHNQVSTLNEQFF
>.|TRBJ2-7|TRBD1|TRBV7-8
TGTGCCAGCAGCTTAGAGACAGGGAACGAGCAGTACTTC
CASSLETGNEQYF
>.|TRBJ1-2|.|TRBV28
TGTGCCAGCAACTCCGGGGGTTATGGCTACACCTTC
CASNSGGYGYTF
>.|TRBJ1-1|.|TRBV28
TGTGCCAGCAGCCACACGTGGGGGCAGCCCAACACTGAAGCTTTCTTT
CASSHTWGQPNTEAFF
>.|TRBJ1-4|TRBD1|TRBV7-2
TGTGCCAGCAGCTCTAGAGGGACAGGGGGCGCTGCTAATGAAAAACTGTTTTTT
CASSSRGTGGAANEKLFF
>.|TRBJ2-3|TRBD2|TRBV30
TGTGCCTGGTGGACGGGAGGGTACACAGATACGCAGTATTTT
CAWWTGGYTDTQYF
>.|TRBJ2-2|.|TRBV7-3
TGTGCCAGCAGCTTAACCCAGGTCAGGTTAGTCGGGGAGCTGTTTTTT
CASSLTQVRLVGELFF
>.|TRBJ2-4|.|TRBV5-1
TGCGCCAGCAGCGACTCCGCCAGCGGATTTGTCGGATACATTCAGTACTTC
CASSDSASGFVGYIQYF
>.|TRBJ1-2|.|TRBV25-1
TGTGCCAGCACAGGGAAAAGGGGCTATGGCTACACCTTC
CASTGKRGYGYTF
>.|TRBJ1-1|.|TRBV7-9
TGTGCCAGCAGCCCAGTAAGGGGGATAAAGAACACTGAAGCTTTCTTT
CASSPVRGIKNTEAFF
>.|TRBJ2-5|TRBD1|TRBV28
TGTGCCAGCAGCCCCTGGACAGGGGGCGATGAGACCCAGTACTTC
CASSPWTGGDETQYF
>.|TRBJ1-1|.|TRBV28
TGTGCCAGCAGTTTCATTCAGGGCCCGAACACTGAAGCTTTCTTT
CASSFIQGPNTEAFF
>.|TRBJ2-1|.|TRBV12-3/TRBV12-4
TGTGCCAGCAGTTTGGCCGCCCAGCAGTTCTTC
CASSLAAQQFF
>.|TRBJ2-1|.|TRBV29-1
TGCAGCGTTGAAACGGGATCTAGCTCCTACAATGAGCAGTTCTTC
CSVETGSSSYNEQFF
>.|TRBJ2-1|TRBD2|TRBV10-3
TGTGCCAGCGGGACTAGTGGCCGCAATGAGCAGTTCTTC
CASGTSGRNEQFF
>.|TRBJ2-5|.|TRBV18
TGTGCCAGCTCACCCCGGAGGGCGCGGGAGACCCAGTACTTC
CASSPRRARETQYF
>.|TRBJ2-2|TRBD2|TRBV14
TGTGCCAGCAGCCAGGAGACTAGCGGGAGGTCCACCGGGGAGCTGTTTTTT
CASSQETSGRSTGELFF
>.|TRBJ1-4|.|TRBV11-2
TGTGCCAGCAGCCGCGGTAACACTAATGAAAAACTGTTTTTT
CASSRGNTNEKLFF
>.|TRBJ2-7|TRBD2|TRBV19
TGTGCCAGTACCCCTCGGCGGGGGGCGCGTGGCGAGCAGTACTTC
CASTPRRGARGEQYF
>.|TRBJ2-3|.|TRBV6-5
TGTGCCAGCAACGATCCTAGCGACCCAGATACGCAGTATTTT
CASNDPSDPDTQYF
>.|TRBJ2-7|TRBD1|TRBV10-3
TGTGCCATCAAAGGACAGGGGGCGCGCGAGCAGTACTTC
CAIKGQGAREQYF
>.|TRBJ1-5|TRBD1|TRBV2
TGTGCCAGCAGTGCGGGAGGGACAGGGAGAACGGGACAGCCCCAGCATTTT
CASSAGGTGRTGQPQHF
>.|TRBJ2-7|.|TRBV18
TGTGCCAGCTCGCGTAGGACAGAACCCCCTTACGAGCAGTACTTC
CASSRRTEPPYEQYF
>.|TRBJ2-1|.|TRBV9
TGTGCCAGCAGCTTTCGACAGGTTAATGAGCAGTTCTTC
CASSFRQVNEQFF
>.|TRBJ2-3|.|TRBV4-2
TGTGCCAGCAGCCAAGTATACACGGGGGCAGGGGGAATGGATACGCAGTATTTT
CASSQVYTGAGGMDTQYF
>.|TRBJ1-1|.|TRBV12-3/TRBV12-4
TGTGCCAGCAGTTTTAGCCAGAACACTGAAGCTTTCTTT
CASSFSQNTEAFF
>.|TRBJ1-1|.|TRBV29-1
TGCAGCGTTGATGGGGTGGGGGGAGCAGCTTTCTTT
CSVDGVGGAAFF
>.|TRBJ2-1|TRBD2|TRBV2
TGTGCCAGCAGAGATGCCCGTGGGACTAGCGCGACCAATGAGCAGTTCTTC
CASRDARGTSATNEQFF
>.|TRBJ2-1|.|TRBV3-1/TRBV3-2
TGTGCCGGCGAGGACGGGGGAGGATACAATGAGCAGTTCTTC
CAGEDGGGYNEQFF
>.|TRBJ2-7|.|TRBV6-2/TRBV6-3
TGTGCCAGCAGTTCCGCCTACGAGCAGTACTTC
CASSSAYEQYF
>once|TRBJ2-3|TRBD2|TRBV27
TGTGCCAGCAGTTCCCTAGCGGGAGGGGATACGCAGTATTTT
CASSSLAGGDTQYF
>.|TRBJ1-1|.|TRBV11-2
TGTGCCAGCAGCGCGGGGCTGGCTGAAGCTTTCTTT
CASSAGLAEAFF
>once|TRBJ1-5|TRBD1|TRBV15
TGTGCCACCAGCAGTAGCAGGGGGCCGGTTCAGCCCCAGCATTTT
CATSSSRGPVQPQHF
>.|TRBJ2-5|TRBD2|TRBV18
TGTGCCAGCTCACCAAACGGGGGGAAAGAGACCCAGTACTTC
CASSPNGGKETQYF
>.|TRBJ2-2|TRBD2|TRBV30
TGTGCGTATCTTAGCGGGAGGGCCTCTACCGGGGAGCTGTTTTTT
CAYLSGRASTGELFF
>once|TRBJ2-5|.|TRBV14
TGTGCCAGCAGCTTATTCGACCAAGAGACCCAGTACTTC
CASSLFDQETQYF
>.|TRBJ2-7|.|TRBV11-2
TGTGCCAGCAGCTTAGGACGCGGCGAGCAGTACTTC
CASSLGRGEQYF
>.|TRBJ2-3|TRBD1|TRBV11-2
TGTGCCAGCAGCCGTGGGACAGGGAATCCAAATACGCAGTATTTT
CASSRGTGNPNTQYF
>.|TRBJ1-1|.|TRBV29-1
TGCAGCGTACGGGGGAACACTGAAGCTTTCTTT
CSVRGNTEAFF
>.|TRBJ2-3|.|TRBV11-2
TGTGCCAGCAGCTTAGACGGGAGACTGCCAGATACGCAGTATTTT
CASSLDGRLPDTQYF
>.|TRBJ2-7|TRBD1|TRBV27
TGTGCCAGCAGCCGAAGGGACAGGGGGTTTAACGAGCAGTACTTC
CASSRRDRGFNEQYF